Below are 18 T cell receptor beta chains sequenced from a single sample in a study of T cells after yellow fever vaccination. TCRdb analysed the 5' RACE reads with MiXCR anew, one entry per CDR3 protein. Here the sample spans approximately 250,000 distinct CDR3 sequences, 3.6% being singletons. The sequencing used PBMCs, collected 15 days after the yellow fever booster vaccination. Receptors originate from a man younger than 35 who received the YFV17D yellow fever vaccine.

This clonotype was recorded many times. The CDR3 loop is CASSLSGRAGYTF. The CDR3 DNA sequence: TGTGCCAGCAGCTTATCCGGTAGGGCCGGCTACACCTTC. The V call is TRBV7-2, the J call TRBJ1-2; D ambiguous. V lost 2 bases, J lost 8 bases, and 12 bases lay in between. The CDR3 is made up of 13 amino acids. The germline CDR1 and CDR2 sequences are SGHTA and FQGNSA.

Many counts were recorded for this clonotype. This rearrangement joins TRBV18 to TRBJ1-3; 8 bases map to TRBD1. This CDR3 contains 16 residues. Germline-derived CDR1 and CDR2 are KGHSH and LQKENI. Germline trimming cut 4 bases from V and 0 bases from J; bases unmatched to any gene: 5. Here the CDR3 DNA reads TGTGCCAGCTCACAAGGGACAGGAGACTCTGGAAACACCATATATTTT. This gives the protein CASSQGTGDSGNTIYF. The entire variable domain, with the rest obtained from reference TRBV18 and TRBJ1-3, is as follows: NAGVMQNPRHLVRRRGQEARLRCSPMKGHSHVYWYRQLPEEGLKFMVYLQKENIIDESGMPKERFSAEFPKEGPSILRIQQVVRGDSAAYFCASSQGTGDSGNTIYFGEGSWLTVV.

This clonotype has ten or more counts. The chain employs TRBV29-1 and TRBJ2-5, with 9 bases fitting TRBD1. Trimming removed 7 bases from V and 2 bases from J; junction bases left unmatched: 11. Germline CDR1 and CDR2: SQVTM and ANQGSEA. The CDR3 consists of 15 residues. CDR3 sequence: CSGTGDRGWQETQYF. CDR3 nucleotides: TGCAGCGGAACCGGCGACAGGGGGTGGCAAGAGACCCAGTACTTC.

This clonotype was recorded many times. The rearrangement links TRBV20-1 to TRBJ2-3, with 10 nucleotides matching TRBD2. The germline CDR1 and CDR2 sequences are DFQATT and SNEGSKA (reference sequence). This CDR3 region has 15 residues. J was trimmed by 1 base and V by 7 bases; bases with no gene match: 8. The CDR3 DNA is TGCAGTGGAATGAGCGGGGGGGCCGGCACAGATACGCAGTATTTT. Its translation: CSGMSGGAGTDTQYF.

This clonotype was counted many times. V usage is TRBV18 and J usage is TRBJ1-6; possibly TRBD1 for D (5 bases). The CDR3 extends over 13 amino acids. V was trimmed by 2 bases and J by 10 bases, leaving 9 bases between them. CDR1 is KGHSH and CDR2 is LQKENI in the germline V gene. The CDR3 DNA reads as TGTGCCAGCTCACCAGGGGCTTGGTCACCCCTCCACTTT. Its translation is CASSPGAWSPLHF.

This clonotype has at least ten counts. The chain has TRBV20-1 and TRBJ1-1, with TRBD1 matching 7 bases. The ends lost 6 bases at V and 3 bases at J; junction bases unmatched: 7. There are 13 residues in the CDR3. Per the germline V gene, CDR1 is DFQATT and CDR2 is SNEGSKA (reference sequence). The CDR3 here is CSAKTRGYTEAFF. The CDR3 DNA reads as TGCAGTGCAAAAACCAGGGGGTACACTGAAGCTTTCTTT.

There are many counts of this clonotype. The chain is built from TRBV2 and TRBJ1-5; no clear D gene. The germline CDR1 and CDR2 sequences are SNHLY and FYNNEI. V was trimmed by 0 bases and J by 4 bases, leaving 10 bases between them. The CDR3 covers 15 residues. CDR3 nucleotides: TGTGCCAGCAGTGAAGCGACCGGGGTGAATCAGCCCCAGCATTTT. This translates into CASSEATGVNQPQHF.

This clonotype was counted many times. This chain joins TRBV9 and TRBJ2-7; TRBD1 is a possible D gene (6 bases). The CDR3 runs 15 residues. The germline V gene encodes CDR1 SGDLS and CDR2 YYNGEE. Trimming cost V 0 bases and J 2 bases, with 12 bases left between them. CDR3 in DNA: TGTGCCAGCAGCGTAGGAGGGGGACCGACCTACGAGCAGTACTTC. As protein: CASSVGGGPTYEQYF.

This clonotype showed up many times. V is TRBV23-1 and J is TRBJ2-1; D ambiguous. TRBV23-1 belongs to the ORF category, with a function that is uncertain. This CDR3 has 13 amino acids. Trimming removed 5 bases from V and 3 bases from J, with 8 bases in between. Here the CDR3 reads CASSKVCYNEQFF. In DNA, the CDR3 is TGCGCCAGCAGTAAAGTCTGCTACAATGAGCAGTTCTTC.

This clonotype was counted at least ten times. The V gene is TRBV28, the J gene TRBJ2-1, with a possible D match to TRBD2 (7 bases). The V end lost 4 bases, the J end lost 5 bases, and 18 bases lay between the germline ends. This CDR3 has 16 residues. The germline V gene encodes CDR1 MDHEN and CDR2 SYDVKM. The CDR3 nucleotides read TGTGCCAGCAGTTCCACCGAGGGGGGGAATCACAATGAGCAGTTCTTC. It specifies CASSSTEGGNHNEQFF.

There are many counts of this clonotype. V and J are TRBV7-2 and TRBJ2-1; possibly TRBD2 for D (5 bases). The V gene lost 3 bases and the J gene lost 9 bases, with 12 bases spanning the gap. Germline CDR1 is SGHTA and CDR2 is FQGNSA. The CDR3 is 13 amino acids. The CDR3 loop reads CASSFGLNGEQFF. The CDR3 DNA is TGTGCCAGCAGCTTCGGACTCAACGGTGAGCAGTTCTTC.

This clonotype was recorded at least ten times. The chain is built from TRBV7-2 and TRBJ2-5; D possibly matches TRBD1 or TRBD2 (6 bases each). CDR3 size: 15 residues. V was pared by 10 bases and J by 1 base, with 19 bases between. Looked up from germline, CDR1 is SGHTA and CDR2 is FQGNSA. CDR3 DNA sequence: TGTGCCAACAGGGTGGAGGGGCGAATCCAAGAGACCCAGTACTTC. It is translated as CANRVEGRIQETQYF.

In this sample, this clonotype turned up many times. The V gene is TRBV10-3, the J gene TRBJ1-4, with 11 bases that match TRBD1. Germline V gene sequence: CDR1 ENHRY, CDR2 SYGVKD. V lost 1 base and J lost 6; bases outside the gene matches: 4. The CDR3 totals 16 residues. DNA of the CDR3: TGTGCCATCAGTGAGTTACCGGGACAGGGGGATGAAAAACTGTTTTTT. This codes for CAISELPGQGDEKLFF.

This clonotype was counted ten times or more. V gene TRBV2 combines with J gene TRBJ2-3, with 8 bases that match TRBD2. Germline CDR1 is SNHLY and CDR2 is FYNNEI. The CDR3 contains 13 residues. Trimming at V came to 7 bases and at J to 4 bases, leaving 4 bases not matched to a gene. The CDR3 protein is CASIPGGPDTQYF. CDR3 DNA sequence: TGTGCCAGCATTCCGGGGGGGCCAGATACGCAGTATTTT.

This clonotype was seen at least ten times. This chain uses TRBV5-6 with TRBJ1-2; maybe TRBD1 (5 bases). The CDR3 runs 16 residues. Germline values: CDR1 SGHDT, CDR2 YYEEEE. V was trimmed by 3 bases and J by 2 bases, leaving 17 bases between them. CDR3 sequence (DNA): TGTGCCAGCAGCTCGACTCGGGACTGGGTGAACTATGGCTACACCTTC. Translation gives CASSSTRDWVNYGYTF.

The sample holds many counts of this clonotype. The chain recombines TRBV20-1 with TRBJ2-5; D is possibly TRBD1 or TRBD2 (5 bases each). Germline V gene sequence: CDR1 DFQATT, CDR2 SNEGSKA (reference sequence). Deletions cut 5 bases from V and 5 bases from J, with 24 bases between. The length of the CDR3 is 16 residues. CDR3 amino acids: CSASRSGTAGRETQYF. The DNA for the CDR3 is TGCAGTGCTTCCCGCTCCGGGACGGCCGGGCGGGAGACCCAGTACTTC.

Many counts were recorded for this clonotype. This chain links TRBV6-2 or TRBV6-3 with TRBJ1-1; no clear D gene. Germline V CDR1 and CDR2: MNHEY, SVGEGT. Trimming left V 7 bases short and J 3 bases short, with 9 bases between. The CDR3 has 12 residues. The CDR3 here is CASTIPDTEAFF. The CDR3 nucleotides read TGTGCCAGCACCATCCCAGACACTGAAGCTTTCTTT.

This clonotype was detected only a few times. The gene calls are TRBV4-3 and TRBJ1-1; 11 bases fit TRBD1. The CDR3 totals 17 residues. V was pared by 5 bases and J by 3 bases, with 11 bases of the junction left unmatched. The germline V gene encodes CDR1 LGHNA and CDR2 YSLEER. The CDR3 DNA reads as TGCGCCAGCAGCGCATTAGGACAGGGGGCGATTGACACTGAAGCTTTCTTT. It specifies CASSALGQGAIDTEAFF.